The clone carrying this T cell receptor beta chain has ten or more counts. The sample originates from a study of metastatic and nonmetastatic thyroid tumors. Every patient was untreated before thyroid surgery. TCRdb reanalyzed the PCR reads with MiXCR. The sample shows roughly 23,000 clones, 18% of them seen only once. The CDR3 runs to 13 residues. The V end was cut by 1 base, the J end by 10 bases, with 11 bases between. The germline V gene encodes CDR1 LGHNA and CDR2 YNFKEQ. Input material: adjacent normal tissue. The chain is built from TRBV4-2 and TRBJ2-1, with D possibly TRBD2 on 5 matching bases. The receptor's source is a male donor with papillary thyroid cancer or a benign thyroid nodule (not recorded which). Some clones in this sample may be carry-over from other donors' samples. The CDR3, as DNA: TGTGCCAGCAGCCAAGCCTGGAGGACGGAGCAGTTCTTC. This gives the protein CASSQAWRTEQFF.